This record looks at one T cell receptor beta chain sequence and its context. The sample belongs to a study of blood T cell repertoires in COVID-19. Across the study: The United States, Italy and Spain provided the acute and convalescent COVID-19 samples.

Using immunoSEQ multiplex PCR, the repertoire was profiled, and TCRdb retains in-frame clones only, with some absent. The table records some 120,000 clones, approximately 82% of them present only once. The V gene lost 1 base and the J gene lost 10 bases, with 12 bases spanning the gap. The CDR3 spans 13 residues. Germline V lookup: CDR1 KGHDR, CDR2 SFDVKD. The source is a man in his 70s with active or convalescent COVID-19. The chain couples TRBV24-1 to TRBJ1-1; D might be TRBD1 (6 bases). Sequencing was done on a sample of peripheral blood. CDR3 amino acids: CATSDFAGVRAFF. The DNA of the CDR3 is TGTGCCACCAGTGATTTCGCAGGGGTCCGAGCTTTCTTT.